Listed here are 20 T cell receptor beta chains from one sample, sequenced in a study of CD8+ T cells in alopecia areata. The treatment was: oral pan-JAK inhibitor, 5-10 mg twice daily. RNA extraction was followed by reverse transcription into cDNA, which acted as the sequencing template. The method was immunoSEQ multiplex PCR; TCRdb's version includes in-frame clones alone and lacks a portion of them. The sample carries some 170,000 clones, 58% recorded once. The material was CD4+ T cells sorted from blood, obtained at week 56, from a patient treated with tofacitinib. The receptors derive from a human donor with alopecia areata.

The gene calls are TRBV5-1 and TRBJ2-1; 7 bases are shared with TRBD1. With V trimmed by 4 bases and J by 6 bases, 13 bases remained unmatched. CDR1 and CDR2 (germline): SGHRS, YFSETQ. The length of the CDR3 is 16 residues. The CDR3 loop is CASSQQGGWYGNEQFF. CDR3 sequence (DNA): TGCGCCAGCAGCCAGCAAGGGGGCTGGTATGGCAATGAGCAGTTCTTC.

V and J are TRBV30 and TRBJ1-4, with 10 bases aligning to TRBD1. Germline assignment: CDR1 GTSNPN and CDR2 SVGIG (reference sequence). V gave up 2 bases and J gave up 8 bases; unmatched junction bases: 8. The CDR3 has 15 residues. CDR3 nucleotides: TGTGCCTGGAGTTTCCCGACAGGGGGCTTCGAAAAACTGTTTTTT. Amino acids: CAWSFPTGGFEKLFF.

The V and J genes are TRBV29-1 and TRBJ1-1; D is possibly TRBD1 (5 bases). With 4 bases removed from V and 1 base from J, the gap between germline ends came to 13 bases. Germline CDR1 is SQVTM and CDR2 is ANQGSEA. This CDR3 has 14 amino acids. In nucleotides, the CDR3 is TGCAGCGTTGCTAACAGGCTTACGAACACTGAAGCTTTCTTT. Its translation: CSVANRLTNTEAFF.

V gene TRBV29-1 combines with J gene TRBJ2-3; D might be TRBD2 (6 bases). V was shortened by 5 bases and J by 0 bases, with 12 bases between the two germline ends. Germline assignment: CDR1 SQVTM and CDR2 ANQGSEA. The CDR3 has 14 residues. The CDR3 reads CSVRGRTSTDTQYF. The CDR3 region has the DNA TGCAGCGTTCGGGGGAGGACTAGCACAGATACGCAGTATTTT.

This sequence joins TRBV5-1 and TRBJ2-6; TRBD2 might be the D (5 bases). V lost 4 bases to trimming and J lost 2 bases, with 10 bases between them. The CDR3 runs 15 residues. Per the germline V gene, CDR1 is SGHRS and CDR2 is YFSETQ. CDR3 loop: CASSPPGTGANVLTF. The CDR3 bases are TGCGCCAGCAGCCCGCCCGGGACTGGGGCCAACGTCCTGACTTTC.

The chain's CDR3 is CASSPAWEQFF. CDR3 nucleotides: TGTGCCAGCAGCCCAGCGTGGGAGCAGTTCTTC. This chain joins TRBV7-9 and TRBJ2-1; D gene ambiguous. Per germline, CDR1 SEHNR and CDR2 FQNEAQ (reference sequence). Deletions cut 5 bases from V and 10 bases from J, with 9 bases between. The CDR3 sequence is 11 residues long.

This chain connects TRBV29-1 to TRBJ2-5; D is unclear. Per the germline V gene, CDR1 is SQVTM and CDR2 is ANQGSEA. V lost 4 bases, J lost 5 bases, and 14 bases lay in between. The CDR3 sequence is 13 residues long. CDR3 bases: TGCAGCGTTGTATCGGCTTCCCAGGAGACCCAGTACTTC. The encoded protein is CSVVSASQETQYF.

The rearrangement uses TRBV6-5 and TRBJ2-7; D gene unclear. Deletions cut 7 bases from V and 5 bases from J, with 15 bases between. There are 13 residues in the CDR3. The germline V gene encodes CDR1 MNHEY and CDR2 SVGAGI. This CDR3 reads CASTGLPGDEQYF. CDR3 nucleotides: TGTGCCAGCACTGGCCTACCGGGCGACGAGCAGTACTTC.

The CDR3: CSVDKQNTDTQYF. For the CDR3, the DNA is TGCAGCGTTGATAAGCAAAACACAGATACGCAGTATTTT. The chain employs TRBV29-1 and TRBJ2-3; D not certain. Trimming shortened V by 3 bases and J by 2 bases, and 9 bases separated the two germline ends. The CDR3 spans 13 residues. Germline V gene sequence: CDR1 SQVTM, CDR2 ANQGSEA.

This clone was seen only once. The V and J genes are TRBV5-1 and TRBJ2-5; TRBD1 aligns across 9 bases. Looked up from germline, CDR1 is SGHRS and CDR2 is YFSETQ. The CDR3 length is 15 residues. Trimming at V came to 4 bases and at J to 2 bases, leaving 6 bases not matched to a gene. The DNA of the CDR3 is TGCGCCAGCAGCGTAGGGACAGGGTTTCAAGAGACCCAGTACTTC. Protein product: CASSVGTGFQETQYF.

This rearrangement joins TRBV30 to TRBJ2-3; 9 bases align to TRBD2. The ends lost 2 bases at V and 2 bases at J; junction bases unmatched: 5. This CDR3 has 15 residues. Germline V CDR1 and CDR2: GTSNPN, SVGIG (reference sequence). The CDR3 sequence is CAWSRASGNTDTQYF. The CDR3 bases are TGTGCCTGGAGTCGTGCTAGCGGGAACACAGATACGCAGTATTTT.

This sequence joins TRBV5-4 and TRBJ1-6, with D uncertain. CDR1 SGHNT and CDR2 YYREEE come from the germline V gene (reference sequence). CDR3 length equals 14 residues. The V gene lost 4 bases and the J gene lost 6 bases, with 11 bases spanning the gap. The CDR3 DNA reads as TGTGCCAGCAGCGGCGGGCAGACTAATTCACCCCTCCACTTT. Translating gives CASSGGQTNSPLHF. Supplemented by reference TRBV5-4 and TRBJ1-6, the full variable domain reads ETGVTQSPTHLIKTRGQQVTLRCSSQSGHNTVSWYQQALGQGPQFIFQYYREEENGRGNFPPRFSGLQFPNYSSELNVNALELDDSALYLCASSGGQTNSPLHFGNGTRLTVT.

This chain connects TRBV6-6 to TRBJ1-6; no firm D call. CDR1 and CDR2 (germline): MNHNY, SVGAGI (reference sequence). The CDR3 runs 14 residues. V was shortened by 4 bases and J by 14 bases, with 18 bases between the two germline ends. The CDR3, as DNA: TGTGCCAGCAGTTTCCGACTCACGGGGAGGGCCCTCCACTTT. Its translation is CASSFRLTGRALHF.

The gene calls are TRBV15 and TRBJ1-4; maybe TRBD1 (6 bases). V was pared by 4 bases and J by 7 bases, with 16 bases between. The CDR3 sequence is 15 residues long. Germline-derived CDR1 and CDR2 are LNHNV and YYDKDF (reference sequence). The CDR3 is CATSNTRGAGEKLFF. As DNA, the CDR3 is TGTGCCACCAGCAACACCAGGGGTGCGGGTGAAAAACTGTTTTTT.

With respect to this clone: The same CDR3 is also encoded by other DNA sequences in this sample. CDR3 residues: CAWSGRTSNQPQHF. Here the CDR3 DNA reads TGTGCCTGGAGTGGGCGGACCAGCAATCAGCCCCAGCATTTT. The V gene is TRBV30, the J gene TRBJ1-5, with no clear D. Trimming took off 1 base at V and 1 base at J, with 8 bases between the two ends. Germline V gene lookup returns CDR1 GTSNPN and CDR2 SVGIG (reference sequence). The CDR3 is made up of 14 amino acids.

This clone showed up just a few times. CDR3 residues: CARRQGVGYTQYF. The CDR3 region has the DNA TGTGCCCGCCGACAGGGGGTAGGATATACGCAGTATTTT. The rearrangement uses TRBV30 and TRBJ2-3; the match to TRBD1 covers 9 bases. Germline-derived CDR1 and CDR2 are GTSNPN and SVGIG (reference sequence). CDR3 length equals 13 residues. V was clipped by 8 bases and J by 7 bases; unmatched bases: 10. Complete variable domain (other parts from reference TRBV30 and TRBJ2-3): SQTIHQWPATLVQPVGSPLSLECTVEGTSNPNLYWYRQAAGRGLQLLFYSVGIGQISSEVPQNLSASRPQDRQFILSSKKLLLSDSGFYLCARRQGVGYTQYFGPGTRLTVL.

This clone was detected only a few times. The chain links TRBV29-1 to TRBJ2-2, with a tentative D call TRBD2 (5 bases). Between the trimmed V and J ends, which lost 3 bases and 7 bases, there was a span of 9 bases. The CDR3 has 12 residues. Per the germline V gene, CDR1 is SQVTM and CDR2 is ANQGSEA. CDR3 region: CSVDSVGGELFF. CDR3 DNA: TGCAGCGTTGATAGCGTTGGCGGGGAGCTGTTTTTT.

CDR3 in DNA: TGTGCCGCCCGACAGAGAAGCTCCTACGAGCAGTACTTC. This encodes CAARQRSSYEQYF. The rearrangement uses TRBV6-1 and TRBJ2-7; weak D call: TRBD1 (5 bases). This CDR3 is built from 13 residues. CDR1 and CDR2 (germline): MNHNS, SASEGT. Trimming pared 11 bases from V and 0 bases from J, leaving 14 bases between.

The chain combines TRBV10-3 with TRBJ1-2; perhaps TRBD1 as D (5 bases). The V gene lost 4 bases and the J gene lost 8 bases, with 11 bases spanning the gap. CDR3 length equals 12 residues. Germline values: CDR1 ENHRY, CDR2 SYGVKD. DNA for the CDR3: TGTGCCATCAGTGCTGGGGCATTGGGCTACACCTTC. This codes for CAISAGALGYTF.

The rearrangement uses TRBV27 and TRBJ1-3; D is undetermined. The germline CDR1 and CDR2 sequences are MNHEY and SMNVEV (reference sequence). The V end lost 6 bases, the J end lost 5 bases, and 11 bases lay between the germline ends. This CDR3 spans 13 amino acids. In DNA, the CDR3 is TGTGCCAGCAGAAGTGGCGGTAGAAACACCATATATTTT. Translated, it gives CASRSGGRNTIYF.